A single T cell receptor (beta chain) is shown here with its context. Its antigen is still unknown. These data come from a study of identical twins. Study results and limitations: There is a chance that invariant MAIT and iNKT cells partially muddied zero-insertion analyses.

TCRdb analysed the 5' RACE reads with MiXCR anew, one entry per CDR3 protein. The repertoire has approximately 1.8 million distinct CDR3 sequences, roughly a third of them found once; the top ten carry approximately 0.29%. The V and J ends lost 8 bases and 8 bases, in that order; junction bases with no gene match: 13. The CDR3 is 15 residues long. The chain has TRBV12-3 or TRBV12-4 and TRBJ2-3, with TRBD2 matching 10 bases. Sequences were obtained from cord blood. The TCR comes from a newborn girl in good health. Here the CDR3 reads CASRGEREGQGTQYF. CDR3 DNA: TGTGCCAGCCGGGGCGAGCGGGAGGGCCAGGGTACGCAGTATTTT.